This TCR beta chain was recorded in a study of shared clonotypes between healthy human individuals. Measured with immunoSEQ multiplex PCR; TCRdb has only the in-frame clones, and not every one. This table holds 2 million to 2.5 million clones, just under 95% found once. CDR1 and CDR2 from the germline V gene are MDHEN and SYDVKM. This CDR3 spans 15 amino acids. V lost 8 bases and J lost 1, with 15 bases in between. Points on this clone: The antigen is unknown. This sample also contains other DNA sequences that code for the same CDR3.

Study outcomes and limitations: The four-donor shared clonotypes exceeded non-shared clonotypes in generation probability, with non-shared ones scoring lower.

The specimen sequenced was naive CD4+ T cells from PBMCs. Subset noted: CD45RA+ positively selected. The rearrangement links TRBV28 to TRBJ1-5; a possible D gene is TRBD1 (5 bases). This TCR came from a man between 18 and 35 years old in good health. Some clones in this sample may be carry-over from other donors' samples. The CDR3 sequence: CASSLPGGSNQPQHF. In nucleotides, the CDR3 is TGTGCCAGCTCTTTACCGGGGGGGAGCAATCAGCCCCAGCATTTT.